These T cell receptor beta chains were read from a single sample in a study of response to subunit inactivated influenza vaccine. MiXCR, applied by TCRdb to the RT-PCR reads, yields one record per CDR3 protein. The sample includes about 650,000 distinct CDR3 sequences, around 16% of them seen just once. The sample consisted of PBMCs from blood, taken 11 to 12 days after vaccination. Every receptor here comes from a man in his fifties who received an inactivated influenza vaccine. Both conserved end residues are part of each CDR3.

j_gene	v_gene	CDR3aa
TRBJ2-1	TRBV4-2	CASSPGLPIFNQRLDPKWDEQFF
TRBJ1-1	TRBV12-3/TRBV12-4	CASSLERIGRAFF
TRBJ2-1	TRBV7-9	CASSRGSRTTLYNEQFF
TRBJ2-1	TRBV29-1	CSVVVFEQFF
TRBJ1-5	TRBV12-3/TRBV12-4	CASSTEANQPQHF
TRBJ1-1	TRBV6-1	CASSQQGVTTEAFF
TRBJ2-1	TRBV5-1	CASSLVFGHDSVQLF
TRBJ2-1	TRBV14	CASSQPGRLWGNEQFF
TRBJ1-1	TRBV6-2/TRBV6-3	CASSPQTYQAGMTEAFF
TRBJ2-1	TRBV7-2	CASNSPDRGSYNEQFF
TRBJ2-7	TRBV24-1	CATSDPNTRAGVRNYEQYF
TRBJ2-5	TRBV5-1	CASSAGGIKETQYF
TRBJ2-3	TRBV29-1	CSESNGADTQYF
TRBJ2-7	TRBV11-2	CASSFPPSHITGSGEQYF
TRBJ2-1	TRBV6-2/TRBV6-3	CASRSPSPYNEQFF
TRBJ2-5	TRBV20-1	CDSKPRTLEETQYF
TRBJ1-6	TRBV10-2	CASKEAGGNSPLHF
TRBJ2-7	TRBV12-3/TRBV12-4	CASRNAGTPYEQYF
TRBJ1-2	TRBV20-1	CSVPKGGYGYTF
TRBJ1-2	TRBV7-2	CASSLVQPYNYGYTF
TRBJ2-3	TRBV6-2/TRBV6-3	CASSRYTQGDTQYF
TRBJ2-3	TRBV7-6	CASSLVSAGPKTDTQYF
TRBJ2-7	TRBV18	CASSPPNGGEEQYF
TRBJ2-5	TRBV3-1	CATGTGKWETQYF
TRBJ2-1	TRBV15	CATSRERGGMDDEQFF
TRBJ2-1	TRBV7-3	CASSTQGGEQFF
TRBJ2-7	TRBV6-2/TRBV6-3	CASRLTARSYEQYF